Presented here are 29 T cell receptor beta chains from one specimen sequenced in a study of blood T cell repertoires in COVID-19. Sequencing used immunoSEQ multiplex PCR; TCRdb keeps in-frame clones, though not all of them. Of tens of thousands of clones listed, 65% to 90% were seen once; the top ten hold roughly 2.9%. Sequencing used peripheral blood. These receptors were obtained from a woman older than 75 with acute or convalescent COVID-19.

The chain links TRBV18 to TRBJ1-5; no clear D gene. V gave up 0 bases and J gave up 0 bases, with 9 bases separating them. Looked up from germline, CDR1 is KGHSH and CDR2 is LQKENI. The CDR3 is 16 amino acids. The CDR3 sequence is CASSPPSVSSNQPQHF. In DNA, the CDR3 is TGTGCCAGCTCACCACCGTCAGTCTCTAGCAATCAGCCCCAGCATTTT.

The V and J genes are TRBV15 and TRBJ1-1, with D possibly TRBD1 on 5 matching bases. This CDR3 region has 16 residues. The V gene lost 1 base and the J gene lost 5 bases, with 17 bases spanning the gap. The germline CDR1 and CDR2 sequences are LNHNV and YYDKDF (reference sequence). CDR3 sequence reads: CATSRGGDPRGTEAFF. DNA for the CDR3: TGTGCCACCAGCAGAGGGGGGGACCCCCGGGGGACTGAAGCTTTCTTT.

The chain has TRBV10-2 and TRBJ1-5, with a tentative D call TRBD1 (5 bases). CDR3 length: 14 residues. The V end was cut by 3 bases, the J end by 3 bases, with 9 bases between. From germline, CDR1 is WSHSY and CDR2 SAAADI. In DNA, the CDR3 is TGCGCCAGCAGTGAAAGGGGCTTCAATCAGCCCCAGCATTTT. It yields the protein CASSERGFNQPQHF.

The chain joins TRBV7-2 to TRBJ2-6; D is undetermined. Between the trimmed V and J ends, which lost 6 bases and 4 bases, there was a span of 10 bases. CDR3 length equals 14 residues. The germline CDR1 and CDR2 sequences are SGHTA and FQGNSA. This CDR3 is CASSEHPGANVLTF. Here the CDR3 DNA reads TGTGCCAGCAGTGAGCATCCGGGGGCCAACGTCCTGACTTTC.

This clone came up a few times. The V and J genes are TRBV3-1 (or the pseudogene TRBV3-2) and TRBJ1-6, with 9 positions matching TRBD1. This CDR3 has 15 residues. Germline V lookup: CDR1 LGHDT, CDR2 YNNKEL (reference sequence). Trimming took 4 bases from V and 7 from J; bases not matched to a gene: 5. The CDR3 nucleotides are TGTGCCAGCAGCCTGATTGGGACAGGGAATTCACCCCTCCACTTT. Encoded protein: CASSLIGTGNSPLHF.

The chain employs TRBV7-5 and TRBJ1-1; TRBD1, the table's D call, lacks a check against the DNA. TRBV7-5 is a documented pseudogene. The CDR3 spans 15 residues. The CDR3 sequence is CVRSGGQALLTEAFF. The CDR3 DNA reads TGTGTCAGAAGCGGCGGACAGGCTCTTCTCACTGAAGCTTTCTTT.

This rearrangement joins TRBV5-4 to TRBJ2-3, with TRBD2 matching over 8 bases. The CDR3 sequence is 18 residues long. Germline CDR1 reads SGHNT; CDR2 reads YYREEE (reference sequence). After removal of 6 bases from V and 4 bases from J, the junction contained 19 bases not matched to a gene. The CDR3 is CASKPEVAGHPGPDTQYF. As DNA, the CDR3 is TGTGCCAGCAAACCGGAGGTAGCGGGGCACCCCGGACCAGATACGCAGTATTTT.

The V and J genes are TRBV6-5 and TRBJ1-3, with D unresolved. CDR3 length: 11 amino acids. Germline V gene data show CDR1 as MNHEY and CDR2 as SVGAGI. V was trimmed by 8 bases and J by 3 bases, leaving 5 bases between them. CDR3 protein: CASYSGNTIYF. In DNA, the CDR3 is TGTGCCAGCTACAGTGGAAACACCATATATTTT.

The chain links TRBV3-1 (or the pseudogene TRBV3-2) to TRBJ1-3; D gene uncertain. Germline CDR1 is LGHDT and CDR2 is YNNKEL (reference sequence). Trimming removed 0 bases at V and 0 bases at J, with 15 bases between. The CDR3 consists of 18 residues. Here the CDR3 DNA reads TGTGCCAGCAGCCAAGATAGGAACTATCTGAGCTCTGGAAACACCATATATTTT. Protein sequence: CASSQDRNYLSSGNTIYF.

The chain is built from TRBV5-1 and TRBJ1-2, with D possibly being TRBD1 (5 bases). Trimming took off 4 bases at V and 0 bases at J, with 19 bases between the two ends. The CDR3 runs to 17 residues. Germline CDR1 SGHRS, CDR2 YFSETQ. CDR3 nucleotide sequence: TGCGCCAGCAGCCCCGATGCGGGGCGGGGAACTAACTATGGCTACACCTTC. The encoded protein is CASSPDAGRGTNYGYTF.

This chain uses TRBV5-1 with TRBJ1-2; 8 bases line up with TRBD1. The CDR3 sequence is 17 residues long. CDR1 is SGHRS and CDR2 is YFSETQ in the germline V gene. The V and J ends lost 1 base and 8 bases, in that order; junction bases with no gene match: 16. The CDR3 DNA follows: TGCGCCAGCAGCTTGTTGGCGACAGGGGTGGTCCCAGGCGGCTACACCTTC. It is translated as CASSLLATGVVPGGYTF.

The chain carries TRBV7-2 and TRBJ1-5; D not certain. Germline values: CDR1 SGHTA, CDR2 FQGNSA. The CDR3 sequence is 13 residues long. V lost 1 base and J 5 bases, leaving 6 bases between the germline ends. In nucleotides, the CDR3 is TGTGCCAGCAGCTTAGGAGGTCATCAGCCCCAGCATTTT. It encodes CASSLGGHQPQHF.

The genes are TRBV3-1 (or the pseudogene TRBV3-2) and TRBJ2-4; D gene unclear. The germline V and J ends were trimmed by 1 base and 0 bases, with 7 bases remaining between them. The CDR3 covers 15 residues. CDR1 is LGHDT and CDR2 is YNNKEL in the germline V gene (reference sequence). For the CDR3, the DNA is TGTGCCAGCAGCCAAGCACAGCTAGCCAAAAACATTCAGTACTTC. Its translation: CASSQAQLAKNIQYF.

The chain joins TRBV29-1 to TRBJ1-2, with D perhaps matching TRBD1 (6 bases). V lost 5 bases to trimming and J lost 8 bases, with 18 bases between them. The CDR3 loop spans 13 amino acids. The germline CDR1 and CDR2 sequences are SQVTM and ANQGSEA. Here the CDR3 DNA reads TGCAGCGTTAGGCAGGGGAATCTTCGGGGCTACACCTTC. As protein: CSVRQGNLRGYTF. Complete variable domain (other parts from reference TRBV29-1 and TRBJ1-2): SAVISQKPSRDICQRGTSLTIQCQVDSQVTMMFWYRQQPGQSLTLIATANQGSEATYESGFVIDKFPISRPNLTFSTLTVSNMSPEDSSIYLCSVRQGNLRGYTFGSGTRLTVV.

This clone occurred once. The chain has TRBV4-2 and TRBJ2-2, with TRBD2 identical over 8 bases. The CDR3 loop spans 17 amino acids. From germline, CDR1 is LGHNA and CDR2 YNFKEQ. J was trimmed by 7 bases and V by 0 bases; bases with no gene match: 10. The CDR3 loop is CASSQDASGTSIGELFF. The CDR3 region has the DNA TGTGCCAGCAGCCAAGACGCCTCCGGGACTAGTATCGGGGAGCTGTTTTTT.

This clone was counted a single time. The J gene is TRBJ2-7, the V gene TRBV19, with 8 bases fitting TRBD1. The V and J ends lost 6 bases and 2 bases, in that order; junction bases with no gene match: 9. The V gene's germline CDR1 is LNHDA and CDR2 SQIVND (reference sequence). The CDR3 consists of 15 residues. CDR3 loop: CASSQGAQETYEQYF. CDR3 nucleotides: TGTGCCAGTAGCCAGGGGGCGCAAGAAACCTACGAGCAGTACTTC.

CDR3 residues: CAISEGEGYTF. CDR3 nucleotides: TGTGCCATCAGTGAGGGGGAGGGCTACACCTTC. The chain has TRBV10-3 and TRBJ1-2; D ambiguous. Trimming removed 2 bases from V and 8 bases from J, with 6 bases in between. Germline CDR1 is ENHRY and CDR2 is SYGVKD. CDR3 length: 11 amino acids.

J is TRBJ2-1 and V is TRBV10-3, with D possibly being TRBD1 (5 bases). The germline V and J ends were trimmed by 7 bases and 2 bases, with 21 bases remaining between them. Germline CDR1 reads ENHRY; CDR2 reads SYGVKD. The CDR3 totals 17 residues. Written as DNA, the CDR3 is TGTGCCATCATCTTTTCGGGCCCTCAGGGCCCCTACAATGAGCAGTTCTTC. It translates to CAIIFSGPQGPYNEQFF.

Points on this clone: Other DNA sequences within the sample encode an identical CDR3. The chain uses TRBV7-8 and TRBJ2-3, with D unresolved. Germline V gene lookup returns CDR1 SGHVS and CDR2 FQNEAQ. Deletions cut 5 bases from V and 1 base from J, with 10 bases between. This CDR3 has 14 amino acids. The CDR3 region is CASSLDRGTDTQYF. Written as DNA, the CDR3 is TGTGCCAGCAGCCTAGATCGGGGCACAGATACGCAGTATTTT.

The chain couples TRBV7-9 to TRBJ1-6, with 7 bases matching TRBD1. Germline CDR1 reads SEHNR; CDR2 reads FQNEAQ (reference sequence). V was pared by 5 bases and J by 7 bases, with 5 bases of the junction left unmatched. The CDR3 has 14 residues. The CDR3 sequence is CASSTRDRNSPLHF. The CDR3 bases are TGTGCCAGCAGCACCCGGGACAGAAATTCACCCCTCCACTTT.

The V call is TRBV7-9, the J call TRBJ2-4; tentative D call: TRBD1 (5 bases). Germline CDR1 is SEHNR and CDR2 is FQNEAQ (reference sequence). The CDR3 is made up of 17 amino acids. Deletions cut 1 base from V and 0 bases from J, with 13 bases between. CDR3 in amino acids: CASSLGQGSLAKNIQYF. The DNA of the CDR3 is TGTGCCAGCAGCTTAGGTCAGGGCTCGCTAGCCAAAAACATTCAGTACTTC.

V and J are TRBV3-1 (or the pseudogene TRBV3-2) and TRBJ2-3, with D possibly TRBD2 on 5 matching bases. Germline CDR1 LGHDT, CDR2 YNNKEL (reference sequence). The CDR3 sequence is 16 residues long. V lost 2 bases and J lost 6, with 18 bases in between. DNA for the CDR3: TGTGCCAGCAGCCAATCATGGTCACAGAGGGTGGATACGCAGTATTTT. Translating it yields CASSQSWSQRVDTQYF.

The chain employs TRBV18 and TRBJ1-1; no clear D. CDR1 is KGHSH, CDR2 LQKENI, per germline. This CDR3 is built from 15 residues. The germline V and J ends were trimmed by 3 bases and 4 bases, with 15 bases remaining between them. The CDR3 nucleotides are TGTGCCAGCTCACCCGGGATTCCCGGAGGCACTGAAGCTTTCTTT. Encoded protein: CASSPGIPGGTEAFF.

This chain uses TRBV9 with TRBJ1-2; D not certain. Trimming took off 1 base at V and 7 bases at J, with 14 bases between the two ends. The CDR3 is made up of 14 amino acids. CDR1 is SGDLS and CDR2 is YYNGEE in the germline V gene. As DNA, the CDR3 is TGTGCCAGCAGCGTAAGGGCCGGAGAGGGTGGCTACACCTTC. It is translated as CASSVRAGEGGYTF.

The chain uses TRBV27 and TRBJ1-5; D possibly corresponds to TRBD1 (5 bases). CDR3 length: 13 amino acids. The V end was cut by 5 bases, the J end by 7 bases, with 12 bases between. From germline, CDR1 is MNHEY and CDR2 SMNVEV (reference sequence). The DNA of the CDR3 is TGTGCCAGCAGTCCGTGGAGGGACCAGCCCCAGCATTTT. This codes for CASSPWRDQPQHF.

The chain couples TRBV11-2 to TRBJ2-7; D may be TRBD1 (6 bases). The CDR3 spans 14 residues. CDR1 SGHAT and CDR2 FQNNGV come from the germline V gene. Trimming took 6 bases from V and 3 from J, leaving 15 bases between them. The CDR3 coding sequence is TGTGCCAGCAGGGTGGGTCAGGGGAGCTACGAGCAGTACTTC. Protein sequence: CASRVGQGSYEQYF.

The rearrangement joins TRBV12-5 to TRBJ1-5; D might be TRBD1 (6 bases). Germline V gene data show CDR1 as LGHNT and CDR2 as FRNRAP. The V end lost 5 bases, the J end lost 3 bases, and 17 bases lay between the germline ends. CDR3 size: 16 residues. CDR3 sequence: CASGPTPGQFNQPQHF. CDR3 DNA sequence: TGTGCTAGTGGTCCAACCCCCGGACAGTTCAATCAGCCCCAGCATTTT.

The V call is TRBV5-1, the J call TRBJ1-4, with TRBD1 identical over 9 bases. The V gene end was trimmed by 5 bases and the J gene end by 8 bases; junction bases not matched to a gene: 10. CDR1 and CDR2 (germline): SGHRS, YFSETQ. The CDR3 is made up of 15 amino acids. The CDR3 here is CASSPIGTGSEKLFF. CDR3 DNA sequence: TGCGCCAGCAGTCCAATAGGGACAGGGAGCGAAAAACTGTTTTTT.

The chain is built from TRBV19 and TRBJ2-1; 14 bases map to TRBD2. The CDR3 sequence is 15 residues long. J gave up 0 bases and V 10 bases, and 2 bases lay outside the gene matches. CDR1 LNHDA and CDR2 SQIVND come from the germline V gene (reference sequence). The CDR3 region has the DNA TGTGCCACCGGACTAGCGGGGGGCTCCTACAATGAGCAGTTCTTC. Its translation: CATGLAGGSYNEQFF.